The next 22 T cell receptor beta chains were all read from a single sample in a study of T cells after yellow fever vaccination. TCRdb re-analysed the 5' RACE reads in MiXCR, keeping a single row per CDR3 protein. Of some 250,000 distinct CDR3 sequences in the sample, 6.9% are singletons; the top ten hold roughly 0.86%. Sequenced here: CD4+ T cells sorted from PBMCs, sampled 15 days after the yellow fever booster vaccination. The origin of the receptors is a man aged 25 to 40 who received the YFV17D yellow fever vaccine.

This clonotype occurred many times. J is TRBJ2-7 and V is TRBV29-1; the D is unclear. The CDR3 consists of 12 residues. Germline values: CDR1 SQVTM, CDR2 ANQGSEA. The V gene lost 3 bases and the J gene lost 1 base, with 7 bases spanning the gap. CDR3 region: CSVDGPSYEQYF. CDR3 coding DNA: TGCAGCGTTGATGGACCGTCCTACGAGCAGTACTTC.

This clonotype was seen more than once but under ten times. The chain joins TRBV5-1 to TRBJ2-2, with D possibly TRBD2 on 5 matching bases. The CDR3 covers 13 residues. V lost 3 bases and J lost 6, with 9 bases in between. CDR1 and CDR2 from the germline V gene are SGHRS and YFSETQ. This CDR3 reads CASSWELAGELFF. The CDR3 region has the DNA TGCGCCAGCAGCTGGGAGTTGGCCGGGGAGCTGTTTTTT.

In its sample, this clonotype was seen many times. The V gene is TRBV7-8, the J gene TRBJ1-1; D might be TRBD1 (5 bases). Trimming cost V 3 bases and J 4 bases, with 9 bases left between them. The CDR3 covers 13 residues. Germline V CDR1 and CDR2: SGHVS, FQNEAQ. The CDR3 loop is CASSLTGGTEAFF. CDR3 DNA: TGTGCCAGCAGCTTGACCGGGGGCACTGAAGCTTTCTTT.

This chain links TRBV29-1 with TRBJ2-2; a weak D match, TRBD2 (6 bases). V was trimmed by 7 bases and J by 3 bases, leaving 12 bases between them. The CDR3 consists of 13 residues. Looked up from germline, CDR1 is SQVTM and CDR2 is ANQGSEA. The CDR3 DNA reads as TGCAGCGGTGGGGAGCGGGACACCGGGGAGCTGTTTTTT. Amino acid sequence: CSGGERDTGELFF.

At least ten counts were recorded for this clonotype. The chain carries TRBV4-3 and TRBJ2-3; D gene ambiguous. CDR1 is LGHNA, CDR2 YSLEER, per germline. The CDR3 sequence is 16 residues long. Trimming pared 1 base from V and 2 bases from J, leaving 13 bases between. This CDR3 reads CASSQGGSGHTDTQYF. The CDR3 nucleotides read TGCGCCAGCAGCCAAGGTGGTAGTGGTCACACAGATACGCAGTATTTT.

This clonotype showed up many times. The chain employs TRBV5-1 and TRBJ2-1; 8 nucleotides match TRBD2. The CDR3 runs 16 residues. Germline CDR1 and CDR2: SGHRS and YFSETQ. The J segment lost 10 bases and the V segment lost 0 bases, leaving 12 bases of the junction unmatched. The CDR3 loop is CASSLGGTSRWAEQFF. CDR3 bases: TGCGCCAGCAGCTTGGGCGGGACTAGTAGATGGGCAGAGCAGTTCTTC.

This clonotype was counted a few times. This chain joins TRBV18 and TRBJ2-1; 11 bases are shared with TRBD2. The CDR3 has 17 amino acids. The germline gives CDR1 KGHSH, CDR2 LQKENI. Trimming took 3 bases from V and 9 from J; bases not matched to a gene: 13. CDR3 sequence: CASSPRNLAGGQGEQFF. In DNA, the CDR3 is TGTGCCAGCTCACCGCGCAATTTAGCGGGAGGGCAGGGTGAGCAGTTCTTC.

This clonotype has a handful of counts. The gene calls are TRBV20-1 and TRBJ2-5, with 8 bases identical to TRBD2. The CDR3 extends over 13 amino acids. Per germline, CDR1 DFQATT and CDR2 SNEGSKA (reference sequence). The V and J ends lost 2 bases and 4 bases, in that order; junction bases with no gene match: 3. CDR3 sequence (DNA): TGCAGTGCTAGAACCGGGAGGGGAGAGACCCAGTACTTC. This gives the protein CSARTGRGETQYF.

A few counts support this clonotype. V usage is TRBV19 and J usage is TRBJ2-1, with 8 bases identical to TRBD2. The CDR3 spans 13 residues. Germline V gives CDR1 LNHDA, CDR2 SQIVND (reference sequence). Trimming removed 3 bases from V and 10 bases from J; junction bases left unmatched: 5. The DNA of the CDR3 is TGTGCCAGTAGTATGGAGCGGGAGCGGGAGCAGTTCTTC. Translation gives CASSMEREREQFF.

This clonotype occurred a few times. The rearrangement links TRBV19 to TRBJ1-2, with D uncertain. Germline CDR1 is LNHDA and CDR2 is SQIVND (reference sequence). V was shortened by 7 bases and J by 2 bases, with 14 bases between the two germline ends. The CDR3 length is 14 residues. This chain's CDR3 is CASTPHPKNYGYTF. CDR3 sequence (DNA): TGTGCCAGTACCCCACACCCGAAGAACTATGGCTACACCTTC. Complete variable domain (other parts from reference TRBV19 and TRBJ1-2): DGGITQSPKYLFRKEGQNVTLSCEQNLNHDAMYWYRQDPGQGLRLIYYSQIVNDFQKGDIAEGYSVSREKKESFPLTVTSAQKNPTAFYLCASTPHPKNYGYTFGSGTRLTVV.

There are a few counts of this clonotype. The chain joins TRBV5-1 to TRBJ1-1; no definite D call. The germline V gene has CDR1 SGHRS and CDR2 YFSETQ. V was cut by 4 bases and J by 1 base, with 8 bases left in between. The CDR3 is 13 residues long. The CDR3 sequence is CASSAKGNTEAFF. CDR3 DNA: TGCGCCAGCAGCGCTAAAGGGAACACTGAAGCTTTCTTT.

The chain carries TRBV5-1 and TRBJ2-1; TRBD2 agrees at 14 bases. Trimming took 4 bases from V and 3 from J; bases not matched to a gene: 6. This CDR3 has 17 residues. Germline CDR1 reads SGHRS; CDR2 reads YFSETQ. The CDR3 DNA follows: TGCGCCAGCAGCCGACTAGCGGGAGGGCCGGGCTACAATGAGCAGTTCTTC. As protein: CASSRLAGGPGYNEQFF.

This clonotype was recorded at least ten times. V and J are TRBV29-1 and TRBJ2-7, with 8 positions matching TRBD2. The CDR3 totals 14 residues. Germline lookup yields CDR1 SQVTM and CDR2 ANQGSEA. The V gene end was trimmed by 7 bases and the J gene end by 5 bases; junction bases not matched to a gene: 13. The CDR3 DNA sequence: TGCAGCGCTGCGGCGGGAGGAATCCGGAACGAGCAGTACTTC. Residues: CSAAAGGIRNEQYF.

In its sample, this clonotype was seen a few times. The V gene is TRBV2, the J gene TRBJ2-1; the match to TRBD2 covers 8 bases. V lost 3 bases to trimming and J lost 7 bases; unmatched junction nucleotides: 8. The CDR3 consists of 15 residues. Germline assignment: CDR1 SNHLY and CDR2 FYNNEI. The CDR3 loop is CASSEASGPPNEQFF. The CDR3 region has the DNA TGTGCCAGCAGTGAGGCTAGCGGGCCCCCGAATGAGCAGTTCTTC.

V usage is TRBV5-1 and J usage is TRBJ2-1; 11 nucleotides match TRBD2. Germline CDR1 and CDR2: SGHRS and YFSETQ. This CDR3 has 18 amino acids. Unmatched junction bases numbered 8, after V lost 1 base and J lost 2 bases. DNA of the CDR3: TGCGCCAGCAGCTTGAAGGAGACTAGCGGGAAAACCTACAATGAGCAGTTCTTC. Protein: CASSLKETSGKTYNEQFF.

This clonotype was seen at least ten times. The gene calls are TRBV20-1 and TRBJ2-7; weak D call: TRBD2 (6 bases). V was shortened by 6 bases and J by 6 bases, with 18 bases between the two germline ends. The length of the CDR3 is 13 residues. CDR1 is DFQATT, CDR2 SNEGSKA, per germline (reference sequence). The CDR3 nucleotides are TGCAGTGCGAGGGGAACGGGAGCAGGCGAGCAGTACTTC. This encodes CSARGTGAGEQYF.

About this clonotype: An end of the junction does not agree with germline; a read error may underlie this. The J gene is TRBJ2-7, the V gene TRBV3-1; the D gene could be TRBD1 or TRBD2 (6 bases each). This CDR3 region has 17 residues. CDR1 is LGHDT, CDR2 YNNKEL, per germline (reference sequence). The CDR3 DNA reads as TGTGCCACCAGCCAAGATTTTCTGCGGGACAAGGCCTACGAGCAGTACTTC. Encoded protein: CATSQDFLRDKAYEQYF.

This chain uses TRBV6-2 or TRBV6-3 with TRBJ1-2; D ambiguous. Germline CDR1 is MNHEY and CDR2 is SVGEGT. Trimming shortened V by 4 bases and J by 6 bases, and 21 bases separated the two germline ends. The CDR3 spans 16 residues. CDR3 nucleotides: TGTGCCAGCAGTTTCGGACGAATAACCCACTATGATGGCTACACCTTC. Amino acid sequence: CASSFGRITHYDGYTF.

This clonotype was seen repeatedly, ten times or more. The rearrangement joins TRBV7-3 to TRBJ2-2, with D maybe TRBD2 (6 bases). The ends were cut back, 5 bases at V and 6 bases at J, with 19 bases in the middle. CDR1 SGHTA and CDR2 FQGTGA come from the germline V gene. The CDR3 length is 16 residues. In DNA form, the CDR3 reads TGTGCCAGCAGCCCAGCTCGACTAGGTTCCGCCGGGGAGCTGTTTTTT. The encoded protein is CASSPARLGSAGELFF.

This clonotype was observed at least ten times. V is TRBV20-1 and J is TRBJ2-3; a possible D gene is TRBD1 (6 bases). This CDR3 region has 13 residues. V was clipped by 5 bases and J by 0 bases, with 9 bases between them. Germline CDR1 is DFQATT and CDR2 is SNEGSKA (reference sequence). DNA for the CDR3: TGCAGTGCTGAAGACAGGAGCACAGATACGCAGTATTTT. Translating gives CSAEDRSTDTQYF.

This clonotype has only a few counts. This chain connects TRBV24-1 to TRBJ2-1, with 9 bases that match TRBD1. Trimming at V came to 3 bases and at J to 1 base, leaving 3 bases not matched to a gene. The CDR3 length is 16 residues. Germline V gene sequence: CDR1 KGHDR, CDR2 SFDVKD. CDR3 sequence: CATSDPGTGSYNEQFF. CDR3 in DNA: TGTGCCACCAGTGATCCCGGGACAGGGTCCTACAATGAGCAGTTCTTC.

The chain carries TRBV5-1 and TRBJ2-2, with 7 bases fitting TRBD2. Looked up from germline, CDR1 is SGHRS and CDR2 is YFSETQ. This CDR3 region has 14 residues. Losses at the gene ends were 4 bases for V and 4 bases for J; bases not matched to a gene: 4. The CDR3: CASSPGLITGELFF. In DNA form, the CDR3 reads TGCGCCAGCAGCCCGGGACTAATCACCGGGGAGCTGTTTTTT.